The 7 T cell receptor beta chains below were found in one sample sequenced in a study of blood T cells in healthy people across ages. Together with a sample-barcoded 5' primer, a J-beta primer mix was included in a second PCR lasting roughly 6 to 12 cycles. TCRdb analysed the 5' RACE reads with MiXCR anew, one entry per CDR3 protein. The sample lists about 1.8 million distinct CDR3 sequences, 40% to 55% occurring once. The material sequenced was blood. The receptors were gathered from a middle-aged woman in good health.

The chain couples TRBV15 to TRBJ2-5; D is possibly TRBD1 or TRBD2 (5 bases each). Germline CDR1 is LNHNV and CDR2 is YYDKDF (reference sequence). The CDR3 is 16 amino acids. V gave up 5 bases and J gave up 1 base, with 17 bases separating them. In DNA, the CDR3 is TGTGCCACCAGCCGGAGGACCTACAGGTTCCAAGAGACCCAGTACTTC. It yields the protein CATSRRTYRFQETQYF.

V gene TRBV4-3 combines with J gene TRBJ1-6, with a tentative D call TRBD1 (5 bases). The CDR3 is 15 amino acids. Trimming took 0 bases from V and 9 from J, leaving 12 bases between them. CDR1 and CDR2 (germline): LGHNA, YSLEER. Written as DNA, the CDR3 is TGCGCCAGCAGCCAAGACGGAGGGGCGGGTTCACCCCTCCACTTT. Encoded protein: CASSQDGGAGSPLHF.

The rearrangement uses TRBV6-6 and TRBJ2-1; TRBD1 is a possible D gene (5 bases). V was pared by 7 bases and J by 4 bases, with 11 bases between. Per the germline V gene, CDR1 is MNHNY and CDR2 is SVGAGI (reference sequence). The CDR3 contains 13 residues. The CDR3 region is CASTDSTYNEQFF. The DNA of the CDR3 is TGTGCCAGCACCGACAGCACGTACAATGAGCAGTTCTTC.

The V call is TRBV6-6, the J call TRBJ2-5, with no clear D. Trimming took off 1 base at V and 4 bases at J, with 7 bases between the two ends. The CDR3 is 13 residues long. CDR1 and CDR2 (germline): MNHNY, SVGAGI (reference sequence). CDR3 in DNA: TGTGCCAGCAGTTACTTAAGTGGAGAGACCCAGTACTTC. Protein sequence: CASSYLSGETQYF.

This clonotype was counted a single time. The chain employs TRBV7-9 and TRBJ2-1, with 8 bases lining up with TRBD2. This CDR3 region has 14 residues. Germline V gene lookup returns CDR1 SEHNR and CDR2 FQNEAQ (reference sequence). Unmatched junction bases numbered 10, after V lost 6 bases and J lost 9 bases. The chain's CDR3 is CASRTGLGGSEQFF. CDR3 DNA sequence: TGTGCCAGCAGAACGGGACTAGGGGGGAGTGAGCAGTTCTTC. The whole variable domain, remainder taken from reference TRBV7-9 and TRBJ2-1, is DTGVSQNPRHKITKRGQNVTFRCDPISEHNRLYWYRQTLGQGPEFLTYFQNEAQLEKSRLLSDRFSAERPKGSFSTLEIQRTEQGDSAMYLCASRTGLGGSEQFFGPGTRLTVL.

The table lists this clonotype with a few counts. The CDR3 nucleotides read TGCGCCAGCATGGACAGCCACGAGCAGTACTTC. Encoded protein: CASMDSHEQYF. V and J are TRBV10-2 and TRBJ2-7, with a possible D match to TRBD1 (6 bases). The CDR3 covers 11 residues. The V and J ends lost 7 bases and 5 bases respectively, with 9 bases between them. Germline CDR1 WSHSY, CDR2 SAAADI.

The table lists this clonotype with a count of one. The rearrangement links TRBV19 to TRBJ1-5; D not certain. Germline V gene sequence: CDR1 LNHDA, CDR2 SQIVND (reference sequence). The V and J ends lost 3 bases and 5 bases respectively, with 11 bases between them. CDR3 length equals 14 residues. The CDR3 sequence is CASSMDGSYQPQHF. The CDR3 DNA reads as TGTGCCAGTAGTATGGACGGTTCTTATCAGCCCCAGCATTTT.